The present TCR beta chain was sequenced within a study of blood T cell repertoires in COVID-19. This CDR3 region has 13 residues. V lost 7 bases to trimming and J lost 5 bases; unmatched junction nucleotides: 3. Germline-derived CDR1 and CDR2 are MDHEN and SYDVKM. Libraries were prepared by immunoSEQ multiplex PCR; TCRdb keeps only in-frame clonotypes and omits some of them. The table records roughly 67,000 clones, about 74% of them present only once. The chain uses TRBV28 and TRBJ2-7; 12 bases fit TRBD2. This TCR was recovered from a human donor in a cohort sampled during active COVID-19. Sample: peripheral blood. This CDR3 reads CASKTSGSHEQYF. As DNA, the CDR3 is TGTGCCAGCAAGACTAGCGGGAGCCACGAGCAGTACTTC. The entire variable domain, with the rest obtained from reference TRBV28 and TRBJ2-7, is as follows: DVKVTQSSRYLVKRTGEKVFLECVQDMDHENMFWYRQDPGLGLRLIYFSYDVKMKEKGDIPEGYSVSREKKERFSLILESASTNQTSMYLCASKTSGSHEQYFGPGTRLTVT.